This T cell receptor (beta chain) was found in a study of cytomegalovirus exposure and HLA in healthy donors. Method: immunoSEQ multiplex PCR; TCRdb's copy keeps in-frame clones and lacks some. This sample has 150,000 to 170,000 clones, with about 86% found just once. A remark on this clone: What it recognizes is unknown. The same CDR3 can be traced to other DNA sequences in this sample.

Broader study findings: Specificity for CMV antigens was confirmed in vitro for a few of the CMV-associated chains.

Sequencing input: PBMCs. The sequence was collected from a human donor in good health.

Here the CDR3 reads CAISGGTANTEAFF. Here the CDR3 DNA reads TGTGCCATCAGTGGGGGGACAGCGAACACTGAAGCTTTCTTT. The chain recombines TRBV10-3 with TRBJ1-1; 7 nucleotides align to TRBD1. V was clipped by 4 bases and J by 1 base; unmatched bases: 3. In germline, CDR1 is ENHRY, CDR2 SYGVKD. The CDR3 is made up of 14 amino acids.